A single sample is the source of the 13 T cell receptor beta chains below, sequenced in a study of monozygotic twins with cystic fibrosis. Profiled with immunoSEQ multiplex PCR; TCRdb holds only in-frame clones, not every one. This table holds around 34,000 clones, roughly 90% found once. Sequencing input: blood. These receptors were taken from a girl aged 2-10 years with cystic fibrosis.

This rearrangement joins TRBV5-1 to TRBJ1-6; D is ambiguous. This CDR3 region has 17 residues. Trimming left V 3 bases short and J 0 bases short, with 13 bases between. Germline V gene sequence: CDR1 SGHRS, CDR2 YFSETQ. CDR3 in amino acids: CASSSYDRSSYNSPLHF. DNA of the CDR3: TGCGCCAGCAGCTCCTACGACCGGAGCTCCTATAATTCACCCCTCCACTTT.

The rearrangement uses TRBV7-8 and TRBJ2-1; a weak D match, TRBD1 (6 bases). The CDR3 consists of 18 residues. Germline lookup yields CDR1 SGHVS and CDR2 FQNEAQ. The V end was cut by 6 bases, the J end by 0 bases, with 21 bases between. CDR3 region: CASRGTTGRTSSYNEQFF. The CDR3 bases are TGTGCCAGCAGGGGAACTACAGGGCGGACGAGCTCCTACAATGAGCAGTTCTTC.

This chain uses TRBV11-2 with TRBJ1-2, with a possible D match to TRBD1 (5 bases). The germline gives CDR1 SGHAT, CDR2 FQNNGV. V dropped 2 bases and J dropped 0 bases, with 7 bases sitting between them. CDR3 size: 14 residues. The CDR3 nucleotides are TGTGCCAGCAGCTTAAGGGGACCTAACTATGGCTACACCTTC. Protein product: CASSLRGPNYGYTF.

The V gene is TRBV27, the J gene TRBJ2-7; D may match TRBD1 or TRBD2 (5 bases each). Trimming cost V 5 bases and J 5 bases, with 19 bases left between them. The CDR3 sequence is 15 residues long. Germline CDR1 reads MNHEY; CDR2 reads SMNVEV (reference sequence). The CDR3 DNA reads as TGTGCCAGCAGTCCCTCCTCGGGGCGCCGAGACGAGCAGTACTTC. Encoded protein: CASSPSSGRRDEQYF.

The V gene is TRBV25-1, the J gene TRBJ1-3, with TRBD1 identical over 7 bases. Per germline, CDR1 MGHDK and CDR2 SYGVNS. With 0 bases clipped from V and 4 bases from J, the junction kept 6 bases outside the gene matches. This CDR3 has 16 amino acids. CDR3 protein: CASSEYGRGAGNTIYF. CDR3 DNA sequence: TGTGCCAGCAGTGAATACGGCAGGGGGGCAGGAAACACCATATATTTT.

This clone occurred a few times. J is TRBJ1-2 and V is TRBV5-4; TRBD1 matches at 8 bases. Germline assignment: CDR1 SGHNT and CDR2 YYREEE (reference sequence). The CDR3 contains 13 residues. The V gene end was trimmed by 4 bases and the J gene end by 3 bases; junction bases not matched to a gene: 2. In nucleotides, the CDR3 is TGTGCCAGCAGCCTGGACAGGGACTATGGCTACACCTTC. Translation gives CASSLDRDYGYTF.

The CDR3 DNA reads TGTGCCAGCAGCTTAGGGCCGACAGATCAGCCCCAGCATTTT. Residues: CASSLGPTDQPQHF. The rearrangement joins TRBV7-2 to TRBJ1-5, with D tentatively TRBD1 (5 bases). V shed 1 base and J shed 5 bases, with 9 bases lying between them. This CDR3 is built from 14 residues. The germline gives CDR1 SGHTA, CDR2 FQGNSA.

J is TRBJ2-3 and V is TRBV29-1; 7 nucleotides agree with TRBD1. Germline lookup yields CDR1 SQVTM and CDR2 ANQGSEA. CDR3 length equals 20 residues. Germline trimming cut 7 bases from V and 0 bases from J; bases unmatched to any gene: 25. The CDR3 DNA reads TGCAGCGCTTCCCTCGTCGACAGGGCGCTACGGCCCTTTAGCACAGATACGCAGTATTTT. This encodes CSASLVDRALRPFSTDTQYF.

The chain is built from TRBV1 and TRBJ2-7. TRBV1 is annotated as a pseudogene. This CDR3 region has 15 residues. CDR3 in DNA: TGCACCAGCGAGAACACCGGAGGGGGGAGGTACGAGCAGTACTTC. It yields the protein CTSENTGGGRYEQYF.

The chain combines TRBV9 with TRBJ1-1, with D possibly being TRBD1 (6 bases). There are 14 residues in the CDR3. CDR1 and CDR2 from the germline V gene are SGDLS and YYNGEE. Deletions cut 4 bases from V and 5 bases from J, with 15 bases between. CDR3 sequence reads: CASSPGGAQTEAFF. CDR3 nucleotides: TGTGCCAGCAGCCCTGGGGGGGCGCAAACTGAAGCTTTCTTT.

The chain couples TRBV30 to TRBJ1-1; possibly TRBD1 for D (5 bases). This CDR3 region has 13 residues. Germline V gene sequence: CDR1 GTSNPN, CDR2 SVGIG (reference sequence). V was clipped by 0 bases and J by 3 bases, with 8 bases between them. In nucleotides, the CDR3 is TGTGCCTGGAGTGTAAAAGGGGACACTGAAGCTTTCTTT. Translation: CAWSVKGDTEAFF.

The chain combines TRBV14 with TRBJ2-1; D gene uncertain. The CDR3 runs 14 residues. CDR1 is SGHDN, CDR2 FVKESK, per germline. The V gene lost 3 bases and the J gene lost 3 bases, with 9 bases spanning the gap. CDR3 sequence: CASSHSILYNEQFF. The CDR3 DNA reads TGTGCCAGCAGCCACTCCATTCTCTACAATGAGCAGTTCTTC.

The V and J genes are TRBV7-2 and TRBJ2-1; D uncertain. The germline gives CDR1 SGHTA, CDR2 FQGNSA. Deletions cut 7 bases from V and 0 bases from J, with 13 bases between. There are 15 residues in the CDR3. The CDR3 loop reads CASIPETHSYNEQFF. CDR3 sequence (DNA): TGTGCCAGCATCCCCGAGACTCACTCCTACAATGAGCAGTTCTTC.